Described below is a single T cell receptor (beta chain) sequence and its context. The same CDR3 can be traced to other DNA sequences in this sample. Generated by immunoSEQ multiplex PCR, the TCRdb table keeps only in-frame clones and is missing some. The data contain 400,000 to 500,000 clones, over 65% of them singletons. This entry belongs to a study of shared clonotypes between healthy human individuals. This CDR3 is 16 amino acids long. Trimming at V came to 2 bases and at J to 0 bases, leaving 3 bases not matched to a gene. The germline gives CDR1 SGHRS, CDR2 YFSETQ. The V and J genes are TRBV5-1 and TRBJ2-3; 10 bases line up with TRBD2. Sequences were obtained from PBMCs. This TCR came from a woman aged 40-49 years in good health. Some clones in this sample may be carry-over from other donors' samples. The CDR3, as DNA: TGCGCCAGCAGCTTAGGAGCGGGAGGGAGCACAGATACGCAGTATTTT. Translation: CASSLGAGGSTDTQYF.